This TCR beta chain was recorded in a study of OX40 agonist ivuxolimab in advanced cancers. Looking at the study overall: The treatment was a fully human IgG2 OX40 agonist, ivuxolimab. Patients were under 90% male with ages about 23 to 79, mean about 65. Three dose-escalation patients had partial responses: one with hepatocellular carcinoma and two with cutaneous melanoma. Study results and limitations: Several nonresponders also turned out to have low normalized T-cell clonal expansion.

The data were produced by immunoSEQ multiplex PCR, yet TCRdb's version contains in-frame clones alone and is incomplete. Seen here are some 99,000 clones, about four fifths observed once, and the top ten hold roughly 1.5%. On this clone itself: Antigen: not known.

The source material was CD4+ or CD8+ T cells sorted from blood, sampled in a trial of the OX40 agonist ivuxolimab. The TCR comes from an adult with an advanced solid tumor such as melanoma, head and neck, liver or kidney cancer.

CDR3 coding DNA: TGTGCCAGCAGCTTTAGCGGAGCGAACACCGGGGAGCTGTTTTTT. Translation gives CASSFSGANTGELFF. The chain combines TRBV7-3 with TRBJ2-2; tentative D call: TRBD2 (6 bases). This CDR3 has 15 amino acids. Germline lookup yields CDR1 SGHTA and CDR2 FQGTGA. V gave up 3 bases and J gave up 0 bases, with 8 bases separating them.